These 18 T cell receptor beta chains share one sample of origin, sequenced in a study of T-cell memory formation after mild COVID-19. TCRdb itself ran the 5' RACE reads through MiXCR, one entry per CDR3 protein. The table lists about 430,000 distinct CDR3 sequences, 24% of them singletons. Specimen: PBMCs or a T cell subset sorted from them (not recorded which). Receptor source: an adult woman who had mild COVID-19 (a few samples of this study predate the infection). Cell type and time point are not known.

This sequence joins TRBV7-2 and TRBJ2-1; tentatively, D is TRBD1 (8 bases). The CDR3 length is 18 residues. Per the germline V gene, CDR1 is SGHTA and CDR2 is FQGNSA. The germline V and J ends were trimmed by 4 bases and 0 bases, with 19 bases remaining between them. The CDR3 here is CASSYRGDRPSSYNEQFF. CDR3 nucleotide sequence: TGTGCCAGCAGCTACCGGGGGGACAGGCCGAGCTCCTACAATGAGCAGTTCTTC.

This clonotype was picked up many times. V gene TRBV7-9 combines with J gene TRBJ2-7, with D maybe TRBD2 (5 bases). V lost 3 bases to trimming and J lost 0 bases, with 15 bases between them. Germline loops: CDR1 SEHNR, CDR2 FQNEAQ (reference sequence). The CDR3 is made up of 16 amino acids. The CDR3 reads CASSFGPRTPSYEQYF. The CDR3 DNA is TGTGCCAGCAGCTTCGGTCCCAGGACTCCCTCCTACGAGCAGTACTTC.

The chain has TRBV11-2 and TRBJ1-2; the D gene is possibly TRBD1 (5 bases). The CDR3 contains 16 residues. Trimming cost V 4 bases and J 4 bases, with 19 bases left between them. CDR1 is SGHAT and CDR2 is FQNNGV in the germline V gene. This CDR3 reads CASSSPRRGQGYGYTF. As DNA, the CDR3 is TGTGCCAGCAGCTCCCCCCGGAGGGGCCAGGGCTATGGCTACACCTTC. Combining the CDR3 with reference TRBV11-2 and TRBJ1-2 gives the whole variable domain EAGVAQSPRYKIIEKRQSVAFWCNPISGHATLYWYQQILGQGPKLLIQFQNNGVVDDSQLPKDRFSAERLKGVDSTLKIQPAKLEDSAVYLCASSSPRRGQGYGYTFGSGTRLTVV.

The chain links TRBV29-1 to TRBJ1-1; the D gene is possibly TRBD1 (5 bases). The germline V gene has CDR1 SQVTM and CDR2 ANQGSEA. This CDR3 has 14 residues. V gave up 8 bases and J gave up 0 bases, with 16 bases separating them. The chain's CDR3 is CSTRLRGLNTEAFF. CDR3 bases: TGCAGCACGAGATTGAGGGGCTTGAACACTGAAGCTTTCTTT. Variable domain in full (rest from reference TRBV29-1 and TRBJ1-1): SAVISQKPSRDICQRGTSLTIQCQVDSQVTMMFWYRQQPGQSLTLIATANQGSEATYESGFVIDKFPISRPNLTFSTLTVSNMSPEDSSIYLCSTRLRGLNTEAFFGQGTRLTVV.

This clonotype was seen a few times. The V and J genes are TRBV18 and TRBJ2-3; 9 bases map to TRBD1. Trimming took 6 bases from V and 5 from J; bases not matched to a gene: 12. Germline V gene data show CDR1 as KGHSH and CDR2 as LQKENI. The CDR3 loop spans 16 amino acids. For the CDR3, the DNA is TGTGCCAGCTCGATCGGGGACAGGGTTTTTGGAGATACGCAGTATTTT. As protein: CASSIGDRVFGDTQYF. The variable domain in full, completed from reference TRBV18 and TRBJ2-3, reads NAGVMQNPRHLVRRRGQEARLRCSPMKGHSHVYWYRQLPEEGLKFMVYLQKENIIDESGMPKERFSAEFPKEGPSILRIQQVVRGDSAAYFCASSIGDRVFGDTQYFGPGTRLTVL.

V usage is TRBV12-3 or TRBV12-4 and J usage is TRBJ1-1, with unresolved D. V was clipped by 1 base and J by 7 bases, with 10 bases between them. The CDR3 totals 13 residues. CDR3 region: CASSLVEQSEAFF. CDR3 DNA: TGTGCCAGCAGTTTAGTTGAACAAAGTGAAGCTTTCTTT.

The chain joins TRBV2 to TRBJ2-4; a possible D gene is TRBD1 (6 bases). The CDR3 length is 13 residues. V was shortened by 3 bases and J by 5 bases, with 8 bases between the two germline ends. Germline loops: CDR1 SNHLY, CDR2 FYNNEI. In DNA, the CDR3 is TGTGCCAGCAGTGAGGGGGCCCAAAACATTCAGTACTTC. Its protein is CASSEGAQNIQYF.

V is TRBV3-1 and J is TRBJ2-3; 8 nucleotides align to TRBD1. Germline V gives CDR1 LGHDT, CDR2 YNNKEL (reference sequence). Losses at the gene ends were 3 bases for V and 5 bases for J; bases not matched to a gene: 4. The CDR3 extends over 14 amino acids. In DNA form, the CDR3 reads TGTGCCAGCAGCCAGGAGGACAGGGTAGATACGCAGTATTTT. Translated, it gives CASSQEDRVDTQYF.

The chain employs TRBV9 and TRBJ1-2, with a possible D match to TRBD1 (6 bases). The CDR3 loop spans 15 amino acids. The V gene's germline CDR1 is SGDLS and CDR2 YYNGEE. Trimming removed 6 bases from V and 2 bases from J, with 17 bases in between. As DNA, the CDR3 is TGTGCCAGCAACAGAAGGGGGGTATCGAACTATGGCTACACCTTC. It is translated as CASNRRGVSNYGYTF.

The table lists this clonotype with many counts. The DNA for the CDR3 is TGCGCCAGCAGCCCCCCCCTGGGGCAGGGCACTGAAGCTTTCTTT. This gives the protein CASSPPLGQGTEAFF. The V call is TRBV5-1, the J call TRBJ1-1; TRBD1 might be the D (5 bases). The germline gives CDR1 SGHRS, CDR2 YFSETQ. The CDR3 length is 15 residues. Deletions cut 4 bases from V and 4 bases from J, with 17 bases between.

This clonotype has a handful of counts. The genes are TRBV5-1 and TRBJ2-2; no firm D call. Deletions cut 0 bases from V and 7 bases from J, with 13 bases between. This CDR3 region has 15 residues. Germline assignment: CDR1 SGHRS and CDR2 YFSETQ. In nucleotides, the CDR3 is TGCGCCAGCAGCTTGGGCCATGGGTCCATCGGGGAGCTGTTTTTT. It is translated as CASSLGHGSIGELFF. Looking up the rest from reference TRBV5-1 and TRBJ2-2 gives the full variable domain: KAGVTQTPRYLIKTRGQQVTLSCSPISGHRSVSWYQQTPGQGLQFLFEYFSETQRNKGNFPGRFSGRQFSNSRSEMNVSTLELGDSALYLCASSLGHGSIGELFFGEGSRLTVL.

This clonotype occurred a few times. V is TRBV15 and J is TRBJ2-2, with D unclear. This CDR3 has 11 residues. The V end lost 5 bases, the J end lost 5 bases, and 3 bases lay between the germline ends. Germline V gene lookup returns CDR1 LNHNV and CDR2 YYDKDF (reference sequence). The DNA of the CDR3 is TGTGCCACCAGCCGGACCGGGGAGCTGTTTTTT. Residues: CATSRTGELFF.

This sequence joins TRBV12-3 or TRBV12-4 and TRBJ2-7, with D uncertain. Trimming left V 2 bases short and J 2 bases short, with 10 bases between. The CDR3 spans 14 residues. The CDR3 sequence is CASSLRLNPYEQYF. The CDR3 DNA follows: TGTGCCAGCAGTTTACGTCTAAACCCCTACGAGCAGTACTTC.

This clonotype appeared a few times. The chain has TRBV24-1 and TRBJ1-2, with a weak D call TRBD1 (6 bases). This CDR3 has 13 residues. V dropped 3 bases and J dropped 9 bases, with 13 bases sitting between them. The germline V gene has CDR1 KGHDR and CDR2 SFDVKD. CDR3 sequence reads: CATSDRDTPRYTF. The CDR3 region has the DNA TGTGCCACCAGTGATCGGGACACTCCTCGCTACACCTTC.

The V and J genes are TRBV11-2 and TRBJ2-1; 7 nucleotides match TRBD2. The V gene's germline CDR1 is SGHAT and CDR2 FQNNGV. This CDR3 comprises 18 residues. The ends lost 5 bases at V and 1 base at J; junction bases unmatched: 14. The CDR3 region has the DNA TGTGCCAGCAGCCCTCGGTCGAAAGCAGCGGGGTCCTACAATGAGCAGTTCTTC. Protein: CASSPRSKAAGSYNEQFF.

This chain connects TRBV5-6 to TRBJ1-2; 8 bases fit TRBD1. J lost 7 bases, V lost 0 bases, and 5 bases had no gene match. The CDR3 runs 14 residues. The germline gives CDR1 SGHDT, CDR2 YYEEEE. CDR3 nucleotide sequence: TGTGCCAGCAGCTTGGCGATGACAGGGGCTGGCTACACCTTC. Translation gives CASSLAMTGAGYTF.

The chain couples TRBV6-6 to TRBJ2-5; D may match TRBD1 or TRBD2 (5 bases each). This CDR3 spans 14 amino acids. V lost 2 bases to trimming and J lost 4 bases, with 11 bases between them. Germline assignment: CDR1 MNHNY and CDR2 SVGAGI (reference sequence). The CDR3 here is CASSYRGQGETQYF. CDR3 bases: TGTGCCAGCAGTTACAGAGGGCAGGGAGAGACCCAGTACTTC.

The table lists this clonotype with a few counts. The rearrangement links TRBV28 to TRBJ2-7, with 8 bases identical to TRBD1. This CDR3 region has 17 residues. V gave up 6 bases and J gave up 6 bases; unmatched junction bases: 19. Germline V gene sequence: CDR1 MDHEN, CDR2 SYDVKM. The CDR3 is CASRTRGPAGGSGEQYF. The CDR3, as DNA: TGTGCCAGCAGGACAAGGGGGCCGGCAGGGGGCTCTGGCGAGCAGTACTTC.